This T cell receptor beta chain was obtained from a study of blood T cell repertoires in COVID-19. Study details: PBMCs, B-cell-depleted T cells, or T cells were the source of the cDNA or gDNA that made up the material.

Per the original data handling: Counts of nucleated cells, estimated from reference gene primer amplification, were obtained. Generated by immunoSEQ multiplex PCR, the TCRdb table keeps only in-frame clones and is missing some. V and J calls and clone size come straight from that table; D and trimming were deduced from the DNA. The sample lists more than 200,000 clones; around 87% were seen once. The germline V and J ends were trimmed by 3 bases and 1 base, with 7 bases remaining between them. Looked up from germline, CDR1 is KGHSH and CDR2 is LQKENI. CDR3 size: 14 residues. While infection was still active, Seattle patients were enrolled and then followed longitudinally.

The sequenced sample was peripheral blood. The clonotype comes from a woman aged 55-70 years with COVID-19, enrolled during active disease. This sequence joins TRBV18 and TRBJ1-3, with D possibly TRBD1 on 5 matching bases. The CDR3 region has the DNA TGTGCCAGCTCACCCGGACAATCTGGAAACACCATATATTTT. Residues: CASSPGQSGNTIYF.